The clone carrying this T cell receptor beta chain came up once. Authors' processing steps: The assay estimated nucleated cells by amplifying reference gene primers. The table came from immunoSEQ multiplex PCR; TCRdb's copy has only in-frame clones and leaves some out. D and trimming come from the DNA, and the V and J calls and clone size come from that table. The table shows roughly 120,000 clones, with about 90% occurring only once. The sample is drawn from a study of blood T cell repertoires in COVID-19. The CDR3 length is 17 residues. The V gene end was trimmed by 0 bases and the J gene end by 0 bases; junction bases not matched to a gene: 5. CDR1 and CDR2 from the germline V gene are SGHRS and YFSETQ.

The clonotype comes from a man in his 70s who had recovered from COVID-19. The V gene is TRBV5-1, the J gene TRBJ2-7; TRBD2 aligns across 11 bases. Sequences were obtained from peripheral blood. CDR3 nucleotides: TGCGCCAGCAGCTTGGGTCTAGCGGGGGGCCTCTCCTACGAGCAGTACTTC. Amino acid sequence: CASSLGLAGGLSYEQYF.